The T cell receptor beta chain described here comes from a study of cytomegalovirus exposure and HLA in healthy donors. Overall study findings and caveats: The listing of roughly 160 TCR beta chains classed them as cytomegalovirus-associated.

A remark on this clone: Its antigen is currently unknown.

Use of 60 Vbeta and 13 Jbeta primers characterized the PCR. The method was immunoSEQ multiplex PCR; TCRdb's version includes in-frame clones alone and lacks a portion of them. The data contain some 180,000 clones, around 82% of them singletons. In germline, CDR1 is MNHEY, CDR2 SMNVEV (reference sequence). J was trimmed by 6 bases and V by 7 bases; bases with no gene match: 23. There are 18 residues in the CDR3. This clonotype was obtained from a woman aged 25-40 years in good health and CMV-seronegative. The chain links TRBV27 to TRBJ2-7, with TRBD2 matching 8 bases. The sequencing sample was made of PBMCs. The DNA for the CDR3 is TGTGCCAGCATTCAATCGCCGTCCTGGCTAGCGGGCTTCTGCGAGCAGTACTTC. Protein: CASIQSPSWLAGFCEQYF.